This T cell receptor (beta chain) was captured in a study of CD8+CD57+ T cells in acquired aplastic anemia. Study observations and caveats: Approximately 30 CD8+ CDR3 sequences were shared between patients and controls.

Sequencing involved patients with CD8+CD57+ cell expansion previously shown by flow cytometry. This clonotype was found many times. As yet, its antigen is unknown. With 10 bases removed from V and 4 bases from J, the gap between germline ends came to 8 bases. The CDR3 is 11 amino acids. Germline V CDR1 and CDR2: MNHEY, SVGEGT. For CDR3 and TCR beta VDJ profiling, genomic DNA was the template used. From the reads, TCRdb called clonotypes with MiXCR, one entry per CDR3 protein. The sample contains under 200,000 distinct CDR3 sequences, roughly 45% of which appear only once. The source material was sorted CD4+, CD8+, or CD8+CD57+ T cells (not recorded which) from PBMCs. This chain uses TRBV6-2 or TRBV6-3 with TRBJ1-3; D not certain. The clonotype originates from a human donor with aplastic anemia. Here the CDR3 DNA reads TGTGCCACCCGAAGGGGAAACACCATATATTTT. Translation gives CATRRGNTIYF.